This T cell receptor (beta chain) was sequenced in a study of T cells in localized non-small cell lung cancer. Study-wide results and caveats: Of the top 100 tumor clones, median roughly 53 were in adjacent lung, approximately 29 among its top 100.

As for this clone: Its specificity is not known.

V was pared by 5 bases and J by 6 bases, with 16 bases between. The CDR3 is made up of 14 amino acids. In germline, CDR1 is MNHNS, CDR2 SASEGT. The method was immunoSEQ multiplex PCR; TCRdb's version includes in-frame clones alone and lacks a portion of them. Among around 64,000 clones listed, around 90% were seen once. The receptor comes from a man aged 40 to 75 with stage I squamous cell lung carcinoma. The sequences come from peripheral blood, collected before any cancer treatment. This sequence joins TRBV6-1 and TRBJ1-2; D may be TRBD1 (5 bases). CDR3 loop: CASSHLQGNNGYTF. The CDR3 DNA is TGTGCCAGCAGTCACCTGCAGGGAAACAATGGCTACACCTTC.